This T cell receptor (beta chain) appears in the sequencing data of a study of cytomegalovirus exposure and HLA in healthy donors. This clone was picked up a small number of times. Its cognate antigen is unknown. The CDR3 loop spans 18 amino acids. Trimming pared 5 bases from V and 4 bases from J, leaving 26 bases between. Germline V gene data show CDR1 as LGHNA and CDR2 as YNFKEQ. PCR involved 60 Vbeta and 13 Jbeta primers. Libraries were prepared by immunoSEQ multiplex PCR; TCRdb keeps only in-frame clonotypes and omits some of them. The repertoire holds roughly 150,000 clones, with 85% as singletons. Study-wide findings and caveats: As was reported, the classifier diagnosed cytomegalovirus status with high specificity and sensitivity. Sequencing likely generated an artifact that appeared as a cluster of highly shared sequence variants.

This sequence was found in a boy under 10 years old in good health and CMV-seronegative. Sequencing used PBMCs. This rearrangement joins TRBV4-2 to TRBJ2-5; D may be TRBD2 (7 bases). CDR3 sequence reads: CASSAGAPPWAHRETQYF. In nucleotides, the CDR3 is TGTGCCAGCAGCGCGGGGGCTCCCCCCTGGGCCCACCGAGAGACCCAGTACTTC.